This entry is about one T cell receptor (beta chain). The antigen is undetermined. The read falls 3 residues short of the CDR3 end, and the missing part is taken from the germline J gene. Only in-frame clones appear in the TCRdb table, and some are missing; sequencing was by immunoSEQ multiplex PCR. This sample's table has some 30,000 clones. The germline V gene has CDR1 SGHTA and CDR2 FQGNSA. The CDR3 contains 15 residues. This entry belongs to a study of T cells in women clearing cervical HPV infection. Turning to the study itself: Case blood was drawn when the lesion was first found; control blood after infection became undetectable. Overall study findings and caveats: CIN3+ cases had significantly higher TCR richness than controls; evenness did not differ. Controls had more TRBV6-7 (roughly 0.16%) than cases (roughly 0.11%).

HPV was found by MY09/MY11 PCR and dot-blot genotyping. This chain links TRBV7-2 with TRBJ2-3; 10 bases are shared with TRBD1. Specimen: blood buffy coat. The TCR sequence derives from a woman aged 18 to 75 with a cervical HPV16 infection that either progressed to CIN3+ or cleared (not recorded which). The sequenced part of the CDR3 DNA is TGTGCCAGCAGCTTGGACAGGGGGAGACAAGAGACG. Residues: CASSLDRGRQET. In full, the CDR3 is CASSLDRGRQETQYF.